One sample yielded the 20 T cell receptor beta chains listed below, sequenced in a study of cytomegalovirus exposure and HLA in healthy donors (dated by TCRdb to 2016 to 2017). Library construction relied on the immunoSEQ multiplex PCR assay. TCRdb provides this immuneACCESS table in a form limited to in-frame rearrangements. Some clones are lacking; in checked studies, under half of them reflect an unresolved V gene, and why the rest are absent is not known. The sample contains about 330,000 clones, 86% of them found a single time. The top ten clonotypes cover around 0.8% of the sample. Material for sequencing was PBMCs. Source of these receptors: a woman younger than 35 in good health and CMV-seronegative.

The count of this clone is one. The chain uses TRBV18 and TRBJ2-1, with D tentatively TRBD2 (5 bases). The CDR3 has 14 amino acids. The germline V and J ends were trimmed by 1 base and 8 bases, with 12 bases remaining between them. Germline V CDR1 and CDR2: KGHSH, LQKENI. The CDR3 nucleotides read TGTGCCAGCTCACCACAGAGGTCCGGGGATGAGCAGTTCTTC. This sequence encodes CASSPQRSGDEQFF.

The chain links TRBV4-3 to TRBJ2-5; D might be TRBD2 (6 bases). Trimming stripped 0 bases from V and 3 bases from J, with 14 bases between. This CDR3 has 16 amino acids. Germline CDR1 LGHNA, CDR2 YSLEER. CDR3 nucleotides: TGCGCCAGCAGCCAAGATTTGTGGGGAGGAAAAGAGACCCAGTACTTC. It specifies CASSQDLWGGKETQYF.

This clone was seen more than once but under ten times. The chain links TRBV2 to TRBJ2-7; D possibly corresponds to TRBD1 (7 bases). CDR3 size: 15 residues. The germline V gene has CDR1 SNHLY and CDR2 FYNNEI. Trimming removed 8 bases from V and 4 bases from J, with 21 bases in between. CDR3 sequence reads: CASQEGASALYEQYF. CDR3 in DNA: TGTGCCAGCCAAGAGGGGGCTAGCGCCCTGTACGAGCAGTACTTC.

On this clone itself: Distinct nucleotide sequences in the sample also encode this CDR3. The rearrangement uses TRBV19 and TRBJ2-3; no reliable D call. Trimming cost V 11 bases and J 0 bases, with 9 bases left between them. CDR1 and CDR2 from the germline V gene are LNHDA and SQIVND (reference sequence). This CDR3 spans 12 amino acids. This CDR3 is CASSPSTDTQYF. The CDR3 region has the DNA TGTGCCTCGTCCCCTAGCACAGATACGCAGTATTTT.

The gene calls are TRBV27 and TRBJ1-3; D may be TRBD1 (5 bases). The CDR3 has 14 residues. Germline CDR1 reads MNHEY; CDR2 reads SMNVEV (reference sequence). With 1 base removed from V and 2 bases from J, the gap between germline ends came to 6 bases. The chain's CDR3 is CASSLLGAGNTIYF. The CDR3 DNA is TGTGCCAGCAGTTTATTAGGGGCTGGAAACACCATATATTTT.

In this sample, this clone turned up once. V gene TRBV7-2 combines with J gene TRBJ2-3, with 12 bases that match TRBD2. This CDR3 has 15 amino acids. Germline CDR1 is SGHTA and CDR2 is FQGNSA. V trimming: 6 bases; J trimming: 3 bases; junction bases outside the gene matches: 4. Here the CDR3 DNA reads TGTGCCAGCAGTCGACTAGCGGGAGTTACAGATACGCAGTATTTT. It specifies CASSRLAGVTDTQYF.

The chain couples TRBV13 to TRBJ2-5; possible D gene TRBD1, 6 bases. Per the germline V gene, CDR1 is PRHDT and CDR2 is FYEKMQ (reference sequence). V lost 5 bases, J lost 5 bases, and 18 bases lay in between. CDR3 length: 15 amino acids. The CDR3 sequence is CASSPNWGQGETQYF. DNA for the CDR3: TGTGCCAGCAGCCCAAACTGGGGGCAGGGGGAGACCCAGTACTTC.

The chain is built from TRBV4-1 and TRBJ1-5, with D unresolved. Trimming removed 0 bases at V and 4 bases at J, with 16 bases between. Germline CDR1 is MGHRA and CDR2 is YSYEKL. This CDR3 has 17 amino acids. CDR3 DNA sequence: TGCGCCAGCAGCCAAGAAAAGTTTCATCAGAGGAATCAGCCCCAGCATTTT. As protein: CASSQEKFHQRNQPQHF.

This CDR3 is CASMASLGRDTQYF. DNA of the CDR3: TGTGCCAGCATGGCTAGTCTCGGGAGAGATACGCAGTATTTT. The rearrangement joins TRBV27 to TRBJ2-3, with D perhaps matching TRBD2 (6 bases). CDR1 is MNHEY, CDR2 SMNVEV, per germline (reference sequence). V dropped 7 bases and J dropped 5 bases, with 16 bases sitting between them. The CDR3 is 14 residues long.

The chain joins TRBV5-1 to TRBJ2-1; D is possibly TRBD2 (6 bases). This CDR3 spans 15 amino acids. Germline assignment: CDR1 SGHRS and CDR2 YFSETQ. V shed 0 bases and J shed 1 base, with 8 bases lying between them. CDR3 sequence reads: CASSLGLVSYNEQFF. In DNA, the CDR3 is TGCGCCAGCAGCTTGGGACTAGTATCCTACAATGAGCAGTTCTTC.

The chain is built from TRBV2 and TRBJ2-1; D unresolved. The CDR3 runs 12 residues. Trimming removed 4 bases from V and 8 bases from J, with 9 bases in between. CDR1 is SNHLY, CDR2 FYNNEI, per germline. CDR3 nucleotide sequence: TGTGCCAGCAGTGGGTTAGCCGATGAGCAGTTCTTC. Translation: CASSGLADEQFF.

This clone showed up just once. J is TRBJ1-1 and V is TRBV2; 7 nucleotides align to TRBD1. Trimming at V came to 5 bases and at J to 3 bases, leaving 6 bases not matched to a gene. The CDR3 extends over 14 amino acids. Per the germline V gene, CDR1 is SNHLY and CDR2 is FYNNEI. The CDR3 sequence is CASSRSGGDTEAFF. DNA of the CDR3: TGTGCCAGCAGTAGATCAGGGGGAGACACTGAAGCTTTCTTT.

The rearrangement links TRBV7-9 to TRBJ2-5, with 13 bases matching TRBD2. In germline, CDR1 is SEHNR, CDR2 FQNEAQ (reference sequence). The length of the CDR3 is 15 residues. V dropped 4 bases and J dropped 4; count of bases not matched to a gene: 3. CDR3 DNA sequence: TGTGCCAGCAGCTCTGGACTAGCGGGAGTAGAGACCCAGTACTTC. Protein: CASSSGLAGVETQYF.

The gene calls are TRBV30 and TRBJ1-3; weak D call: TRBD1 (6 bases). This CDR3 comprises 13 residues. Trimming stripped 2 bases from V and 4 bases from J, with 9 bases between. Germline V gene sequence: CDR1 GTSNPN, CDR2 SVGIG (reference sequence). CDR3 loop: CAWSTGPGNTIYF. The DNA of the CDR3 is TGTGCCTGGAGTACAGGGCCCGGAAACACCATATATTTT.

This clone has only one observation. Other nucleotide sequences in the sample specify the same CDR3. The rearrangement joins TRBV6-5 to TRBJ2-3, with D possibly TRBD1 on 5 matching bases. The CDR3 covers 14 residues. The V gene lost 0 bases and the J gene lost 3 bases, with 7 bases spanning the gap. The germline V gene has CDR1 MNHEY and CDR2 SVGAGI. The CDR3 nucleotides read TGTGCCAGCAGTTACTCCCAGGGAACAGATACGCAGTATTTT. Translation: CASSYSQGTDTQYF.

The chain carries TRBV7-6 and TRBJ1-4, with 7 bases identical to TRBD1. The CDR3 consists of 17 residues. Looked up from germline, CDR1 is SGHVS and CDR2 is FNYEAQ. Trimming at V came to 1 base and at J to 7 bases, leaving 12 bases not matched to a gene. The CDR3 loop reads CASSLVLSGTAGEKLFF. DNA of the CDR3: TGTGCCAGCAGCTTAGTATTGTCAGGGACAGCGGGTGAAAAACTGTTTTTT.

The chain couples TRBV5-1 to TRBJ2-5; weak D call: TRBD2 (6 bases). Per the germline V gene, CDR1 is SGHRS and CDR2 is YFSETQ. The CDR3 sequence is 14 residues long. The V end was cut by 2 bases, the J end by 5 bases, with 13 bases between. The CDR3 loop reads CASSLTGDGETQYF. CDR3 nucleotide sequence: TGCGCCAGCAGCTTAACGGGAGATGGGGAGACCCAGTACTTC.

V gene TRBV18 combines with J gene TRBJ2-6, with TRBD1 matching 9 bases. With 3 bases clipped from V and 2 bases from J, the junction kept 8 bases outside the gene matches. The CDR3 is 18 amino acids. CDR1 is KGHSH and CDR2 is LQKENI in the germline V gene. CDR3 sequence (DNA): TGTGCCAGCTCACCGGTCACAGGGGGCGCGGCTGGGGCCAACGTCCTGACTTTC. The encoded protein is CASSPVTGGAAGANVLTF. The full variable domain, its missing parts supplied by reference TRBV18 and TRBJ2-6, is NAGVMQNPRHLVRRRGQEARLRCSPMKGHSHVYWYRQLPEEGLKFMVYLQKENIIDESGMPKERFSAEFPKEGPSILRIQQVVRGDSAAYFCASSPVTGGAAGANVLTFGAGSRLTVL.

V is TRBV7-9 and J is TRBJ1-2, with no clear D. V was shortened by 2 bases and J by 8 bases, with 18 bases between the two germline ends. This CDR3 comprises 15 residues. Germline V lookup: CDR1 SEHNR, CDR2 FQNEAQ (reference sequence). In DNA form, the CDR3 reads TGTGCCAGCAGCTTAATTGACACCTCCTTTTGGGGCTACACCTTC. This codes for CASSLIDTSFWGYTF.

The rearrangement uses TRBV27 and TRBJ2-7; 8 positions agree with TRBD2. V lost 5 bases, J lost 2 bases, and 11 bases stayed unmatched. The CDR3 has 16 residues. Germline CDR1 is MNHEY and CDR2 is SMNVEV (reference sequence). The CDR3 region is CASSPASRGATYEQYF. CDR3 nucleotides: TGTGCCAGCAGTCCGGCGTCGCGGGGGGCCACCTACGAGCAGTACTTC.